The 22 T cell receptor beta chains given below trace back to one sample, sequenced in a study of blood T cell repertoires in COVID-19. Clones were sequenced by immunoSEQ multiplex PCR, and TCRdb holds only the in-frame ones, with some missing. The table lists roughly 380,000 clones, approximately 90% of them singletons. The specimen sequenced was peripheral blood. The receptors shown here come from a woman aged 40 to 49 with COVID-19, enrolled during active disease.

The CDR3 region is CASSPRGQGYGYTF. As DNA, the CDR3 is TGTGCCAGCAGCCCTCGTGGACAGGGCTATGGCTACACCTTC. V and J are TRBV7-2 and TRBJ1-2; 8 positions match TRBD1. Trimming at V came to 5 bases and at J to 4 bases, leaving 6 bases not matched to a gene. The CDR3 runs to 14 residues. CDR1 is SGHTA and CDR2 is FQGNSA in the germline V gene.

The genes are TRBV5-6 and TRBJ1-6; TRBD1 matches 9 bases. This CDR3 comprises 16 residues. Germline CDR1 is SGHDT and CDR2 is YYEEEE. Losses at the gene ends were 2 bases for V and 6 bases for J; bases not matched to a gene: 6. The CDR3 DNA sequence: TGTGCCAGCAGCTTACCGTTACAGGGGGCTAATTCACCCCTCCACTTT. Amino acid sequence: CASSLPLQGANSPLHF.

The rearrangement links TRBV6-4 to TRBJ2-3; TRBD2 matches at 12 bases. CDR3 size: 18 residues. Germline values: CDR1 MRHNA, CDR2 SNTAGT. J lost 0 bases, V lost 4 bases, and 8 bases had no gene match. Here the CDR3 reads CASSALAGGLTSTDTQYF. In DNA form, the CDR3 reads TGTGCCAGCAGTGCACTAGCGGGGGGACTGACTAGCACAGATACGCAGTATTTT.

This clone was found once. The rearrangement links TRBV14 to TRBJ1-1, with D unclear. The germline gives CDR1 SGHDN, CDR2 FVKESK. The CDR3 is made up of 12 amino acids. V was cut by 1 base and J by 11 bases, with 11 bases left in between. The CDR3 nucleotides are TGTGCCAGCAGCCAAGGGCGACATAGGGCTTTCTTT. Amino acid sequence: CASSQGRHRAFF.

A word on this clone: The same CDR3 arises from other DNA sequences in this sample as well. The chain recombines TRBV18 with TRBJ1-4, with 7 bases fitting TRBD1. V lost 1 base to trimming and J lost 8 bases; unmatched junction nucleotides: 4. Germline CDR1 KGHSH, CDR2 LQKENI. CDR3 length equals 14 residues. In nucleotides, the CDR3 is TGTGCCAGCTCACCACAGGGGGCAAGGGAAAAACTGTTTTTT. Amino acid sequence: CASSPQGAREKLFF.

This clone was counted a single time. The chain carries TRBV28 and TRBJ1-1, with 9 bases lining up with TRBD1. Germline V gives CDR1 MDHEN, CDR2 SYDVKM. Trimming cost V 5 bases and J 5 bases; bases outside gene matches: 9. CDR3 length: 15 amino acids. CDR3 DNA: TGTGCCAGCAGTCTTAGGGGGGACAGGGTGACTGAAGCTTTCTTT. Its translation: CASSLRGDRVTEAFF.

This chain links TRBV7-2 with TRBJ1-6; TRBD1 matches 8 bases. The germline gives CDR1 SGHTA, CDR2 FQGNSA. J lost 6 bases, V lost 3 bases, and 7 bases had no gene match. The CDR3 spans 16 residues. CDR3 sequence (DNA): TGTGCCAGCAGCTTGTCCGGGACAGGTTCTAATTCACCCCTCCACTTT. It translates to CASSLSGTGSNSPLHF.

This chain uses TRBV19 with TRBJ2-1; TRBD2 matches at 7 bases. The length of the CDR3 is 22 residues. After removal of 1 base from V and 3 bases from J, the junction contained 24 bases not matched to a gene. CDR1 and CDR2 (germline): LNHDA, SQIVND (reference sequence). The CDR3 region has the DNA TGTGCCAGTAGTATAGGGCTAGCGGAGGTAAGGGGTTGGGGTCCATTCTACAATGAGCAGTTCTTC. Translating gives CASSIGLAEVRGWGPFYNEQFF.

V and J are TRBV19 and TRBJ2-1; the D gene is possibly TRBD1 (6 bases). This CDR3 comprises 15 residues. Germline V gene sequence: CDR1 LNHDA, CDR2 SQIVND (reference sequence). V was cut by 6 bases and J by 4 bases, with 16 bases left in between. DNA for the CDR3: TGTGCCAGTAGCCCGGCTTCGCAGGGGTACAATGAGCAGTTCTTC. Translating gives CASSPASQGYNEQFF.

The rearrangement links TRBV27 to TRBJ2-3; 10 nucleotides align to TRBD2. The CDR3 is 20 residues long. After removal of 3 bases from V and 0 bases from J, the junction contained 15 bases not matched to a gene. Germline CDR1 is MNHEY and CDR2 is SMNVEV (reference sequence). The CDR3 coding sequence is TGTGCCAGCAGTTTCCTCTCTAGCGGGGGTCTTCGAGCTAGCACAGATACGCAGTATTTT. Its protein is CASSFLSSGGLRASTDTQYF.

This sequence joins TRBV7-3 and TRBJ2-1; D may be TRBD2 (5 bases). The CDR3 spans 15 residues. Trimming took 2 bases from V and 0 from J, leaving 8 bases between them. Germline CDR1 SGHTA, CDR2 FQGTGA. The CDR3: CASSLLTSSYNEQFF. CDR3 coding DNA: TGTGCCAGCAGCTTACTAACTAGCTCCTACAATGAGCAGTTCTTC.

This chain connects TRBV3-1 (or the pseudogene TRBV3-2) to TRBJ1-6; weak D call: TRBD1 (5 bases). CDR1 and CDR2 from the germline V gene are LGHDT and YNNKEL (reference sequence). Trimming left V 2 bases short and J 5 bases short, with 13 bases between. This CDR3 region has 16 residues. This chain's CDR3 is CASSQRSGGDNSPLHF. CDR3 DNA sequence: TGTGCCAGCAGCCAAAGGTCGGGGGGAGATAATTCACCCCTCCACTTT.

The genes are TRBV3-1 (or the pseudogene TRBV3-2) and TRBJ2-1, with 8 bases fitting TRBD1. Per germline, CDR1 LGHDT and CDR2 YNNKEL (reference sequence). The trim removed 2 bases at V and 6 bases at J, leaving 12 bases unmatched. The CDR3 is 17 residues long. The CDR3 region is CASSQSVYGQGGNEQFF. CDR3 in DNA: TGTGCCAGCAGCCAATCAGTGTACGGACAGGGCGGCAATGAGCAGTTCTTC.

The rearrangement uses TRBV28 and TRBJ1-6; D is ambiguous. The CDR3 totals 15 residues. Germline CDR1 is MDHEN and CDR2 is SYDVKM. V lost 8 bases, J lost 5 bases, and 16 bases lay in between. CDR3 in DNA: TGTGCCAGCGCCTCGTGGGTGGAGAATAATTCACCCCTCCACTTT. This gives the protein CASASWVENNSPLHF.

This clone was seen a handful of times. CDR3 in DNA: TGCGCCAGCAGCTGGGGACTAGCGGGAGGGCCGAGCTCCTACGAGCAGTACTTC. Amino acid sequence: CASSWGLAGGPSSYEQYF. The chain carries TRBV5-1 and TRBJ2-7, with 16 bases identical to TRBD2. J gave up 0 bases and V 3 bases, and 6 bases lay outside the gene matches. Germline CDR1 is SGHRS and CDR2 is YFSETQ. This CDR3 region has 18 residues.

The chain joins TRBV7-8 to TRBJ1-2; 9 nucleotides match TRBD1. This CDR3 comprises 16 residues. CDR1 and CDR2 (germline): SGHVS, FQNEAQ. V dropped 5 bases and J dropped 3; count of bases not matched to a gene: 10. CDR3 residues: CASSKRTGDKDYGYTF. CDR3 in DNA: TGTGCCAGCAGCAAAAGGACAGGGGACAAGGACTATGGCTACACCTTC.

This clone has a handful of counts. The J gene is TRBJ2-3, the V gene TRBV24-1; perhaps TRBD2 as D (6 bases). The length of the CDR3 is 16 residues. The ends were cut back, 1 base at V and 3 bases at J, with 13 bases in the middle. In germline, CDR1 is KGHDR, CDR2 SFDVKD. The CDR3 DNA reads as TGTGCCACCAGTGATTTAAAGACTAGAGGGACAGATACGCAGTATTTT. Its protein product is CATSDLKTRGTDTQYF.

The V gene is TRBV6-6, the J gene TRBJ2-7; D possibly corresponds to TRBD1 (5 bases). V lost 8 bases to trimming and J lost 3 bases, with 11 bases between them. This CDR3 is 12 amino acids long. CDR1 is MNHNY and CDR2 is SVGAGI in the germline V gene (reference sequence). CDR3 sequence: CASSRAVYEQYF. CDR3 DNA sequence: TGTGCCAGCTCCAGGGCCGTCTACGAGCAGTACTTC.

This sequence joins TRBV19 and TRBJ2-7; 11 nucleotides match TRBD2. The germline gives CDR1 LNHDA, CDR2 SQIVND (reference sequence). The CDR3 is 14 amino acids. The J segment lost 3 bases and the V segment lost 2 bases, leaving 0 bases of the junction unmatched. The CDR3 region is CASSITSGSYEQYF. CDR3 nucleotide sequence: TGTGCCAGTAGTATAACTAGCGGGAGCTACGAGCAGTACTTC.

The rearrangement joins TRBV29-1 to TRBJ1-5; 9 positions match TRBD1. The CDR3 has 15 amino acids. Germline CDR1 SQVTM, CDR2 ANQGSEA. The trim removed 4 bases at V and 5 bases at J, leaving 9 bases unmatched. CDR3 amino acids: CSVVVGQGVDQPQHF. As DNA, the CDR3 is TGCAGCGTTGTAGTGGGACAGGGAGTGGATCAGCCCCAGCATTTT.

As DNA, the CDR3 is TGTGCCAGTAGTATACGCGGGCTAGCGGGGTCAAGCACAGATACGCAGTATTTT. Translating gives CASSIRGLAGSSTDTQYF. The chain employs TRBV19 and TRBJ2-3; 9 nucleotides agree with TRBD2. Germline V lookup: CDR1 LNHDA, CDR2 SQIVND (reference sequence). This CDR3 has 18 amino acids. V was clipped by 2 bases and J by 0 bases; unmatched bases: 9.

V gene TRBV27 combines with J gene TRBJ2-7, with 7 bases lining up with TRBD2. The CDR3 is 16 residues long. Trimming took 5 bases from V and 2 from J; bases not matched to a gene: 12. Germline V gene data show CDR1 as MNHEY and CDR2 as SMNVEV (reference sequence). The CDR3 DNA reads as TGTGCCAGCAGTGTCGGCGGGGGATATGGCCCCTACGAGCAGTACTTC. It translates to CASSVGGGYGPYEQYF.